The following is a T cell receptor (beta chain) sequence with its context. Its antigen is as yet unknown. The study ran its PCR with 60 Vbeta and 13 Jbeta primers. Assay: immunoSEQ multiplex PCR; the TCRdb copy retains only in-frame clones and omits some. The sample comprises 140,000 to 150,000 clones, 65% to 80% of which are singletons, and around 3.6% rests with the top ten. Germline V gene data show CDR1 as LGHNA and CDR2 as YNFKEQ. The CDR3 consists of 12 residues. This specimen comes from a study of cytomegalovirus exposure and HLA in healthy donors. For the study at large: HLA-typed donors contributed around 82 million unique TCRs, which were held in an early data release. Study outcomes and limitations: In a later analysis, an Asian-associated ancestry cluster reportedly showed fewer N-insertions than the roughly 730-donor mean.

The chain combines TRBV4-2 with TRBJ2-5, with D uncertain. The last part of the DNA fits TRBJ2-7 better; the J call may be wrong. This sequence originates from a male donor in good health and CMV-seronegative. The source material was PBMCs. CDR3 nucleotides: TGTGCCAGCAGCCAAGGACTGTACGAGCAGTACTTC. This encodes CASSQGLYEQYF.